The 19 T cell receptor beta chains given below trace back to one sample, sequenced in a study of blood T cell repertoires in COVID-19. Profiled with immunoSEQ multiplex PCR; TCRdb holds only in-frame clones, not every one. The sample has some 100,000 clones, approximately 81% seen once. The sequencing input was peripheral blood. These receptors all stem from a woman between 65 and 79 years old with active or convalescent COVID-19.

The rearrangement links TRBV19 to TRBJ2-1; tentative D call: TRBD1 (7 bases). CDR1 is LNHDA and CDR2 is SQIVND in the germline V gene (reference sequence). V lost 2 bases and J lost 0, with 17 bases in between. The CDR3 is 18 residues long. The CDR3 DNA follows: TGTGCCAGTAGTATACACACCAGGGGGGCAAGCTCCTACAATGAGCAGTTCTTC. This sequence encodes CASSIHTRGASSYNEQFF.

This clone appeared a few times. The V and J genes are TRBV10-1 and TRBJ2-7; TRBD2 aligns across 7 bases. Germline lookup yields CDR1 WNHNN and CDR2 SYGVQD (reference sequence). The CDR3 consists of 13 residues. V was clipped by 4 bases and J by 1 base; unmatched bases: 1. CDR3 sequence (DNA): TGCGCCAGCAGTGGCGGGGGATCCTACGAGCAGTACTTC. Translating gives CASSGGGSYEQYF.

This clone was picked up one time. In DNA form, the CDR3 reads TGTGCCAGCAGTGTACGGGACAGGGGTCCCAATCAGCCCCAGCATTTT. Its protein product is CASSVRDRGPNQPQHF. The V call is TRBV6-1, the J call TRBJ1-5; TRBD1 matches 10 bases. The CDR3 totals 16 residues. The junction had 6 bases not matched to a gene; V was cut back by 4 bases and J by 3 bases. CDR1 is MNHNS and CDR2 is SASEGT in the germline V gene.

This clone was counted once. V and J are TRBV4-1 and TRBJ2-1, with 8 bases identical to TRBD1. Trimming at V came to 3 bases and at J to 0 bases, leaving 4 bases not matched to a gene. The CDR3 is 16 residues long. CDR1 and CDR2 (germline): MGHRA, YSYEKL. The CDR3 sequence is CASSQVQGVSYNEQFF. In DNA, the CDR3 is TGCGCCAGCAGCCAGGTACAGGGGGTCTCCTACAATGAGCAGTTCTTC.

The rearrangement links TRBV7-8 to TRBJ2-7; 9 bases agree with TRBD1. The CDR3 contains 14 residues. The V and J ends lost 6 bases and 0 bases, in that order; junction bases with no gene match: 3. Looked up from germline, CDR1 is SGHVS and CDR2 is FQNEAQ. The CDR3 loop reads CASRGTGNSYEQYF. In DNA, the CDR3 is TGTGCCAGCAGGGGGACAGGGAACTCCTACGAGCAGTACTTC.

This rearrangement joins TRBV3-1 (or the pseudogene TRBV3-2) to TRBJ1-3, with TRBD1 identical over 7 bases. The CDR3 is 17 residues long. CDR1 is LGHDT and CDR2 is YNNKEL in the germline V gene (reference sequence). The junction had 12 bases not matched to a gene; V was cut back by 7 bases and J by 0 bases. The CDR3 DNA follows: TGTGCCAGCACCAAAGCCGGACAGGCGATCTCTGGAAACACCATATATTTT. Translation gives CASTKAGQAISGNTIYF.

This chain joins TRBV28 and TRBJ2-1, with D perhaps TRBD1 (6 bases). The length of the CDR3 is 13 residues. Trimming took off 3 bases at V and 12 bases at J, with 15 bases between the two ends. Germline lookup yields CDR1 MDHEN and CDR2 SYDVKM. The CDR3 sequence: CASSLNRESGQFF. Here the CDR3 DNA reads TGTGCCAGCAGTTTGAACAGGGAATCCGGGCAGTTCTTC.

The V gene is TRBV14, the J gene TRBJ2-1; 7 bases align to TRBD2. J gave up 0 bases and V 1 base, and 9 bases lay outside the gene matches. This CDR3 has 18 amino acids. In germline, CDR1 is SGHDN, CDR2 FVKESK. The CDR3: CASSQASGTFSSYNEQFF. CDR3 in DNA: TGTGCCAGCAGCCAAGCCAGCGGGACCTTTAGCTCCTACAATGAGCAGTTCTTC.

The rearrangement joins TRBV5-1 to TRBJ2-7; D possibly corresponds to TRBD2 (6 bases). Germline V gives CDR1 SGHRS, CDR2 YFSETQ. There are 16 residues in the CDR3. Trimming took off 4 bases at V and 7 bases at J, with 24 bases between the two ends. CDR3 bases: TGCGCCAGCAGCGTCAGGGCTAGGGGAGGTACGGGGGAGCAGTACTTC. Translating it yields CASSVRARGGTGEQYF.

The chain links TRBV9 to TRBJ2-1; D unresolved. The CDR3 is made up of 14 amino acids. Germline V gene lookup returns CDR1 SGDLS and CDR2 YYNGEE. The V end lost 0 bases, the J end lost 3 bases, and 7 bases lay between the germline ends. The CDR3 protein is CASSVGRIYNEQFF. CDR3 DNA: TGTGCCAGCAGCGTAGGCAGGATCTACAATGAGCAGTTCTTC.

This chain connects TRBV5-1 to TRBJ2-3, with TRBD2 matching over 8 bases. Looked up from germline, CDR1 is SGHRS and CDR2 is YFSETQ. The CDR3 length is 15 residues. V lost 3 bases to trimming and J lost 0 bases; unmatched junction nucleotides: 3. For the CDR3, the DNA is TGCGCCAGCAGCTCGCCGGGGGGGAGCACAGATACGCAGTATTTT. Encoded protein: CASSSPGGSTDTQYF.

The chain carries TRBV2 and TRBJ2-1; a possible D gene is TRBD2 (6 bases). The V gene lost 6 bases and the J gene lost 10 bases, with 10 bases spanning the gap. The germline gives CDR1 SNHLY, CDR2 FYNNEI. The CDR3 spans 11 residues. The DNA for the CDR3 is TGTGCCAGCAGCAATGCGGGGGAGCAGTTCTTC. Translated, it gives CASSNAGEQFF.

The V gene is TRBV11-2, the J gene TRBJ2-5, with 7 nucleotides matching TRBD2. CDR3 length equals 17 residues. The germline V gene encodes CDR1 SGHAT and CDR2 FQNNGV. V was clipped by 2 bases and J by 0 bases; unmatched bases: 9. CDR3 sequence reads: CASSLSRQGGNQETQYF. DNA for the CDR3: TGTGCCAGCAGCTTAAGCCGCCAGGGAGGGAACCAAGAGACCCAGTACTTC.

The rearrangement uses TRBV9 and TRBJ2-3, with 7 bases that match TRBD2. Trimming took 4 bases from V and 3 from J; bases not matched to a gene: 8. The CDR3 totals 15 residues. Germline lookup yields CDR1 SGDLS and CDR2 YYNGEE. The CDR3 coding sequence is TGTGCCAGCAGCAGGCGGGGGATGGGTACAGATACGCAGTATTTT. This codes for CASSRRGMGTDTQYF.

CDR3 coding DNA: TGTGCCAGCAGTATTGGACTCCGGAGCTCCTACAATGAGCAGTTCTTC. Its protein product is CASSIGLRSSYNEQFF. The chain joins TRBV28 to TRBJ2-1, with TRBD2 as a possible D gene (5 bases). In germline, CDR1 is MDHEN, CDR2 SYDVKM. V gave up 5 bases and J gave up 0 bases, with 14 bases separating them. CDR3 size: 16 residues.

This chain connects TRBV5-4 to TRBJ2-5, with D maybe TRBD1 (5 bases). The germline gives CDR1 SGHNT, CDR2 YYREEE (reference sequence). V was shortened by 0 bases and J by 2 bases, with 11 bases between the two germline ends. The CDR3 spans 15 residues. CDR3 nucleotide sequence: TGTGCCAGCAGCTTGGAGGGTACAGGTCAAGAGACCCAGTACTTC. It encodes CASSLEGTGQETQYF.

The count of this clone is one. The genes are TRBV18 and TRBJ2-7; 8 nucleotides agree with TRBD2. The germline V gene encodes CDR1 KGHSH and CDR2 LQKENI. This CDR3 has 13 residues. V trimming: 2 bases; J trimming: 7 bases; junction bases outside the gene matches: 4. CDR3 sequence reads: CASSPIREGEQYF. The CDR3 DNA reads TGTGCCAGCTCACCAATTCGGGAGGGGGAGCAGTACTTC.

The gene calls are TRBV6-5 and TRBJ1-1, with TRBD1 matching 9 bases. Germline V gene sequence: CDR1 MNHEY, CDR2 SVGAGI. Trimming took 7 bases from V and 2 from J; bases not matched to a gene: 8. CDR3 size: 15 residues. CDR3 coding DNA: TGTGCCAGCACATGGACAGGGGATACAAACACTGAAGCTTTCTTT. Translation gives CASTWTGDTNTEAFF.

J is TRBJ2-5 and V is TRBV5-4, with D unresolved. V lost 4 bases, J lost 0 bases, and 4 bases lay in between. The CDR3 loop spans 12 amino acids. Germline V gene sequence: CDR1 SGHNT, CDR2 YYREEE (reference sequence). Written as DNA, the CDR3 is TGTGCCAGCAGCCGGGACCAAGAGACCCAGTACTTC. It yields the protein CASSRDQETQYF. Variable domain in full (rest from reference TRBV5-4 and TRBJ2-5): ETGVTQSPTHLIKTRGQQVTLRCSSQSGHNTVSWYQQALGQGPQFIFQYYREEENGRGNFPPRFSGLQFPNYSSELNVNALELDDSALYLCASSRDQETQYFGPGTRLLVL.